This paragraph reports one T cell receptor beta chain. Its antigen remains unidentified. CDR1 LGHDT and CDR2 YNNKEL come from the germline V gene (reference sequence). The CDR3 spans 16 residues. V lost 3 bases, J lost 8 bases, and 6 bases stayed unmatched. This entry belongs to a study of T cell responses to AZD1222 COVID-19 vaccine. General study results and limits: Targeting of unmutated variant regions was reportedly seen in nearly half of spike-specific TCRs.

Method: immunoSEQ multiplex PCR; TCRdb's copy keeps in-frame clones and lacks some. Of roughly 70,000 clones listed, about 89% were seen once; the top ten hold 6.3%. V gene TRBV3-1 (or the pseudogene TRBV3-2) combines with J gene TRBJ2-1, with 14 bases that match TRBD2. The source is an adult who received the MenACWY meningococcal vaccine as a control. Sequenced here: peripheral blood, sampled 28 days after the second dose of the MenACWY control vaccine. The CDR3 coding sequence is TGTGCCAGCAGCCATGGGACTAGCGGGAGTAGGGATGAGCAGTTCTTC. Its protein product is CASSHGTSGSRDEQFF.